One and the same sample provided the 5 T cell receptor beta chains below, sequenced in a study of human T cells and chemical hapten exposure (dated by TCRdb to the early 2020s). Libraries came from RACE. Sequencing used a NextSeq 500. TCRdb took the public reads, trimmed them with fastp at Q25, ran MiXCR for clone calling and kept in-frame beta chains. Every entry covers one CDR3 protein and lists the most common genes and DNA from its rows. This sample holds roughly 200,000 distinct CDR3 sequences; 20% to 25% were observed only once. In total, the top ten clones hold about 6.7% of the sample. Sample time point, as interpreted from the label and publication: patch test 1, 2 weeks after DPC sensitization. In the paper's terms, the treatment or condition label means: therapeutic diphenylcyclopropenone sensitization with weekly scalp DPC. The sequenced sample was whole blood, obtained in connection with sensitization to the hapten diphenylcyclopropenone (DPC). The receptors here all came from a woman in her fifties or sixties with alopecia areata. Some clones in this sample may be carry-over from other donors' samples.

In this sample, this clonotype turned up a few times. The rearrangement joins TRBV3-1 to TRBJ2-5; TRBD1 might be the D (6 bases). Germline CDR1 reads LGHDT; CDR2 reads YNNKEL (reference sequence). V lost 0 bases, J lost 7 bases, and 21 bases lay in between. This CDR3 has 17 amino acids. The CDR3 DNA follows: TGTGCCAGCAGCCAAGACGGTATCGGGACATACCCTGGGACCCAGTACTTC. Its protein is CASSQDGIGTYPGTQYF.

This clonotype was observed a few times. The chain employs TRBV15 and TRBJ2-1; maybe TRBD2 (6 bases). This CDR3 region has 16 residues. In germline, CDR1 is LNHNV, CDR2 YYDKDF (reference sequence). Trimming cost V 0 bases and J 4 bases, with 13 bases left between them. The CDR3 sequence: CATSRDRAGTYNEQFF. As DNA, the CDR3 is TGTGCCACCAGCAGAGATCGAGCGGGCACTTACAATGAGCAGTTCTTC.

This clonotype appeared a few times. The CDR3 loop is CASSLTGPNTEAFF. The CDR3 DNA sequence: TGTGCCAGCAGCTTAACAGGGCCAAACACTGAAGCTTTCTTT. The V call is TRBV7-9, the J call TRBJ1-1; D perhaps matches TRBD1 (6 bases). The CDR3 loop spans 14 amino acids. V was shortened by 2 bases and J by 2 bases, with 9 bases between the two germline ends. CDR1 and CDR2 (germline): SEHNR, FQNEAQ (reference sequence).

This clonotype has just a few counts. The gene calls are TRBV5-6 and TRBJ1-2, with a weak D call TRBD1 (6 bases). This CDR3 is built from 16 residues. Trimming took off 1 base at V and 0 bases at J, with 13 bases between the two ends. The germline V gene has CDR1 SGHDT and CDR2 YYEEEE. In nucleotides, the CDR3 is TGTGCCAGCAGCTTGACAGGGTTTGGGGCTAACTATGGCTACACCTTC. Protein product: CASSLTGFGANYGYTF.

The chain carries TRBV9 and TRBJ2-1; 8 bases align to TRBD2. Germline CDR1 and CDR2: SGDLS and YYNGEE. The CDR3 length is 17 residues. Losses at the gene ends were 4 bases for V and 8 bases for J; bases not matched to a gene: 17. CDR3 in DNA: TGTGCCAGCAGCCCCTGGAGGGGGGGACTAGTCTCCGATGAGCAGTTCTTC. Amino acid sequence: CASSPWRGGLVSDEQFF.